Listed below are T cell receptor beta chains from one sample, sequenced in a study of regulatory T cells in long-lasting Graves disease. Each CDR3 protein is one row after TCRdb ran MiXCR on the multiplex PCR reads. The sample carries around 460,000 distinct CDR3 sequences, roughly 15% recorded once. These data were also filed under a second study, of T cells in Graves' hyperthyroidism and ophthalmopathy.

Specimen: peripheral blood mononuclear cells (PBMCs), collected at new diagnosis, from a patient treated with antithyroid drugs. The receptors were sampled from a woman aged 50 to 60 with Graves disease. Each CDR3 is given with its conserved first and last residue. The D gene is left open where the match is weak. Size tells how often a clone was seen (once, few, many) or the class of an expanded clone, and some rows leave it out.

j_gene,v_gene,abundance,d_gene,CDR3nt,CDR3aa
TRBJ1-4,TRBV28,many,NA,TGTGCCAGCAGTCGAATAGGCCAGTATGAAAAACTGTTTTTT,CASSRIGQYEKLFF
TRBJ2-5,TRBV7-2,many,NA,TGTGCCAGCAGCTTATTGGGCCTAGAGACCCAGTACTTC,CASSLLGLETQYF
TRBJ2-1,TRBV5-1,few,NA,TGCGCCAGCCCCATTACGTTAGCGGCGAGCTCCTACAATGAGCAGTTCTTC,CASPITLAASSYNEQFF
TRBJ1-1,TRBV7-9,few,NA,TGTGCCAGCAAGTCTTGGGGGGGGAAGAACACTGAAGCTTTCTTT,CASKSWGGKNTEAFF
TRBJ2-5,TRBV11-2,many,NA,TGTGCCAGCAGTCTCGTGGGGGGATCCCAAGAGACCCAGTACTTC,CASSLVGGSQETQYF
TRBJ2-7,TRBV15,many,NA,TGTGCCACCAGCAGATACTTCGGTGGTACAGGGTTACCCTACGAGCAGTACTTC,CATSRYFGGTGLPYEQYF
TRBJ1-2,TRBV29-1,many,NA,TGCAGCGTAATGGGGGAGGACTATGGCTACACCTTC,CSVMGEDYGYTF
TRBJ1-2,TRBV20-1,many,NA,TGCAGTGCCACGACTGCAGGAGGCTACACCTTC,CSATTAGGYTF
TRBJ1-5,TRBV6-1,many,TRBD1,TGTGCCAGCAGTAAAGGACAGGGGCAGGGTCAGCCCCAGCATTTT,CASSKGQGQGQPQHF
TRBJ2-5,TRBV7-9,many,NA,TGTGCCAGCATCGTACAGGGTTTACGTCAAGAGACCCAGTACTTC,CASIVQGLRQETQYF
TRBJ2-1,TRBV5-1,NA,TRBD2,TGCGCCAGCAGCTTGGAGACTAGCGACGATCCGCAGTTCTTC,CASSLETSDDPQFF
TRBJ2-1,TRBV7-3,NA,NA,TGTGCCAGCAGCTTAGACAGAAGCTCCCACAATGAGCAGTTCTTC,CASSLDRSSHNEQFF
TRBJ1-2,TRBV5-1,NA,NA,TGTGCCAGCAGCCCGAGGCTACTGAATACTAACTATGGCTACACCTTC,CASSPRLLNTNYGYTF
TRBJ2-7,TRBV15,NA,TRBD1,TGTGCCACCTGCAGAACACAGGGGGCTTCCTACGAGCAGTACTTC,CATCRTQGASYEQYF
TRBJ2-1,TRBV6-2/TRBV6-3,many,NA,TGTGCCAGCAGTTACTCGTATCAGGCCGGGTACAATGAGCAGTTCTTC,CASSYSYQAGYNEQFF
TRBJ2-3,TRBV18,few,NA,TGTGCCAGCTCACCAACGTCAGGGGATTCAGATACGCAGTATTTT,CASSPTSGDSDTQYF
TRBJ2-6,TRBV4-1,few,NA,TGCGCCAGCAGCCAACGCTGGGCGGGGGCGGAGGGGGCCAACGTCCTGACTTTC,CASSQRWAGAEGANVLTF
TRBJ2-7,TRBV2,many,TRBD1,TGTGCCCAGTATGATCAGGGGGCATCCTACGAGCAGTACTTC,CAQYDQGASYEQYF
TRBJ1-6,TRBV5-1,once,NA,TGCGCCAGCAGCGAAACTCACCCGGGGAATTCACCCCTCCACTTT,CASSETHPGNSPLHF
TRBJ2-1,TRBV10-1,many,TRBD2,TGCGCCAGCAGTGACCCCTCGGCGGGAGTCGGTTACAATGAGCAGTTCTTC,CASSDPSAGVGYNEQFF
TRBJ2-7,TRBV11-2,many,NA,TGTGCCAGCAGCTTAGAATTGGGACGGCCCGGGACCTACGAGCAGTACTTC,CASSLELGRPGTYEQYF
TRBJ2-3,TRBV28,many,NA,TGTGCCAGCAGTTTCTTCAGGGATAGCACAGATACGCAGTATTTT,CASSFFRDSTDTQYF
TRBJ2-1,TRBV27,many,TRBD2,TGTGCCAGCAGATCCCCGACTAGCGGGATCGGCAATGAGCAGTTCTTC,CASRSPTSGIGNEQFF
TRBJ2-7,TRBV10-3,NA,TRBD2,TGTGCCATCAAGGGCGGGGGGGACTCCTACGAGCAGTACTTC,CAIKGGGDSYEQYF
TRBJ1-5,TRBV15,many,NA,TGTGCCACCAGCCCCTACAGGGCTAATAATCAGCCCCAGCATTTT,CATSPYRANNQPQHF
TRBJ2-7,TRBV28,many,TRBD2,TGTGCCAGCAGTTTGGGACTAGCGGGAGGGGATAACGAGCAGTACTTC,CASSLGLAGGDNEQYF
TRBJ2-2,TRBV12-3/TRBV12-4,many,TRBD2,TGTGCCAGCATTCAGACTAGCGGGAGAAACGGGGAGCTGTTTTTT,CASIQTSGRNGELFF
TRBJ1-1,TRBV18,many,TRBD1,TGTGCCAGCTCACCAAGGACAGGGCAGAACACTGAAGCTTTCTTT,CASSPRTGQNTEAFF
TRBJ2-7,TRBV20-1,NA,NA,TGCAGTGCGACCCGGTCGGGCCGCGCAGGCGAGCAGTACTTC,CSATRSGRAGEQYF
TRBJ2-1,TRBV2,many,TRBD1,TGTGCCAGCGCGGACGAGGGACAGGGATACAATGAGCAGTTCTTC,CASADEGQGYNEQFF
TRBJ1-2,TRBV29-1,NA,NA,TGCAGCGACGAAGGGTTCACTAACTATGGCTACACCTTC,CSDEGFTNYGYTF
TRBJ2-1,TRBV18,few,NA,TGTGCCAGCTCACCACCGTTCCAGCGGGCCCACAATGAGCAGTTCTTC,CASSPPFQRAHNEQFF
TRBJ2-7,TRBV5-1,few,NA,TGCGCCAGCAGCTTCGGGACGGTCGATTACGAGCAGTACTTC,CASSFGTVDYEQYF
TRBJ2-7,TRBV3-1,many,NA,TGTGCCAGCAGCCTGGCCGTAAGCGCTAACTACGAGCAGTACTTC,CASSLAVSANYEQYF
TRBJ2-3,TRBV9,many,NA,TGTGCCAGCAGCTCTACTCCGGGGTTGTGGGATACGCAGTATTTT,CASSSTPGLWDTQYF
TRBJ2-4,TRBV28,NA,NA,TGTGCCAGCAGTTCCCCGGGAGCGCTAGCCAAAAACATTCAGTACTTC,CASSSPGALAKNIQYF
TRBJ1-2,TRBV14,many,NA,TGTGCCAGCAGCCGGTTGGAGGGATATGGCTACACCTTC,CASSRLEGYGYTF
TRBJ2-5,TRBV20-1,many,NA,TGCAGTGCTAAACCTCGACAGTTCGGCCAAGAGACCCAGTACTTC,CSAKPRQFGQETQYF
TRBJ2-5,TRBV6-1,many,TRBD2,TGTGCCAGCAGTGAAGGACTAGCGGGAGGGACGTTGTTGGAGACCCAGTACTTC,CASSEGLAGGTLLETQYF
TRBJ2-1,TRBV6-5,NA,NA,TGTGCCAGCAGTTACGGCAGGACGTCCTACAATGAGCAGTTCTTC,CASSYGRTSYNEQFF
TRBJ2-2,TRBV6-1,many,NA,TGTGCCAGCACCAGGGGGACTACTGCTTTCGGGGAGCTGTTTTTT,CASTRGTTAFGELFF
TRBJ1-1,TRBV30,many,TRBD1,TGTGCCTGGGACAGGGGGCCTTTAAACACTGAAGCTTTCTTT,CAWDRGPLNTEAFF
TRBJ2-5,TRBV11-2,many,NA,TGTGCCAGCAGCTGGGAAGAGACCCAGTACTTC,CASSWEETQYF
TRBJ2-1,TRBV4-2,NA,TRBD2,TGTGCCAGCAGCCAAGTAGTACTAGCGGGATACAATGAGCAGTTCTTC,CASSQVVLAGYNEQFF
TRBJ2-1,TRBV4-2,few,NA,TGTGCCAGCAGCCAAGTAAGTTGGAGACCAGACACCAATGAGCAGTTCTTC,CASSQVSWRPDTNEQFF
TRBJ2-3,TRBV10-3,many,NA,TGTGCCATCAGCCTTGGGGGGCCTTGGGATACGCAGTATTTT,CAISLGGPWDTQYF
TRBJ1-6,TRBV2,many,NA,TGTGCCAGCAGTGAAGTTGGTGGCAGCTATAATTCACCCCTCCACTTT,CASSEVGGSYNSPLHF
TRBJ2-3,TRBV29-1,NA,NA,TGCAGCGTATACGGGACACCCAGGAGGACAGGCACAGATACGCAGTATTTT,CSVYGTPRRTGTDTQYF
TRBJ2-1,TRBV7-9,NA,NA,TGTGCCAGCAGCTACCGGGGGAGCTCCTACAATGAGCAGTTCTTC,CASSYRGSSYNEQFF
TRBJ2-5,TRBV11-2,many,TRBD2,TGTGCCAGCAGCTTACTACAAGCGGGAGGCCCGGGGACCCAGTACTTC,CASSLLQAGGPGTQYF